The 8 T cell receptor beta chains given below trace back to one sample, sequenced in a study of blood T cell repertoires in COVID-19. This table comes from immunoSEQ multiplex PCR, and its TCRdb copy is limited to in-frame clones, with some not included. Of roughly 100,000 clones listed, approximately 78% are singletons. Sequencing was carried out using peripheral blood. These receptors were taken from a man in his 60s with active or convalescent COVID-19.

The gene calls are TRBV19 and TRBJ2-2; 16 nucleotides match TRBD2. Germline V lookup: CDR1 LNHDA, CDR2 SQIVND (reference sequence). V shed 8 bases, J shed 3 bases, and the junction held 9 bases outside the gene matches. The CDR3 is 18 amino acids. CDR3 nucleotide sequence: TGTGCCAGTCATACGGGACTAGCGGGAGGGCGCGACACCGGGGAGCTGTTTTTT. Encoded protein: CASHTGLAGGRDTGELFF.

Only a few counts were recorded for this clone. The rearrangement links TRBV24-1 to TRBJ2-1, with TRBD1 matching 9 bases. Germline V gene lookup returns CDR1 KGHDR and CDR2 SFDVKD. J gave up 7 bases and V 12 bases, and 9 bases lay outside the gene matches. The CDR3 runs to 13 residues. The CDR3, as DNA: TGTGCCGCCCGGGACAGGGTGGTAAATGAGCAGTTCTTC. Protein: CAARDRVVNEQFF.

CDR3 nucleotide sequence: TGTGCCTTAGATCGCCGGGACACCGGGGAGCTGTTTTTT. It translates to CALDRRDTGELFF. This chain joins TRBV30 and TRBJ2-2; D is uncertain. With 7 bases removed from V and 3 bases from J, the gap between germline ends came to 12 bases. The CDR3 sequence is 13 residues long. CDR1 and CDR2 (germline): GTSNPN, SVGIG (reference sequence).

V usage is TRBV30 and J usage is TRBJ1-6; tentatively, D is TRBD1 (5 bases). Germline V gene data show CDR1 as GTSNPN and CDR2 as SVGIG (reference sequence). V lost 3 bases and J 10 bases, leaving 19 bases between the germline ends. CDR3 size: 15 residues. As DNA, the CDR3 is TGTGCCTGGAGGGGGGGGGTCGGGTTGAACTCACCCCTCCACTTT. This sequence encodes CAWRGGVGLNSPLHF. The variable domain in full, with the rest retrieved from reference TRBV30 and TRBJ1-6, is SQTIHQWPATLVQPVGSPLSLECTVEGTSNPNLYWYRQAAGRGLQLLFYSVGIGQISSEVPQNLSASRPQDRQFILSSKKLLLSDSGFYLCAWRGGVGLNSPLHFGNGTRLTVT.

J is TRBJ1-6 and V is TRBV9; D uncertain. This CDR3 spans 15 amino acids. Germline values: CDR1 SGDLS, CDR2 YYNGEE. Trimming removed 0 bases from V and 7 bases from J, with 11 bases in between. CDR3 residues: CASSVDAFLNSPLHF. The CDR3 DNA reads TGTGCCAGCAGCGTAGACGCGTTTTTAAATTCACCCCTCCACTTT.

The genes are TRBV29-1 and TRBJ1-4; 8 nucleotides align to TRBD1. J was trimmed by 1 base and V by 7 bases; bases with no gene match: 5. CDR1 and CDR2 (germline): SQVTM, ANQGSEA. The CDR3 has 14 amino acids. CDR3 in amino acids: CSALQGVTNEKLFF. The CDR3 DNA follows: TGCAGCGCCCTACAGGGGGTAACTAATGAAAAACTGTTTTTT.

The chain has TRBV5-1 and TRBJ1-1; TRBD1 matches at 10 bases. The germline CDR1 and CDR2 sequences are SGHRS and YFSETQ. V trimming: 4 bases; J trimming: 6 bases; junction bases outside the gene matches: 9. CDR3 length: 15 amino acids. The CDR3 loop is CASSQSGQGHPEAFF. The CDR3, as DNA: TGCGCCAGCAGCCAGTCGGGACAGGGGCACCCTGAAGCTTTCTTT.

V gene TRBV2 combines with J gene TRBJ2-1, with TRBD1 as a possible D gene (5 bases). The CDR3 is 15 amino acids. The germline CDR1 and CDR2 sequences are SNHLY and FYNNEI. V was cut by 7 bases and J by 7 bases, with 20 bases left in between. CDR3 protein: CASKIGQGKVNEQFF. The CDR3 DNA sequence: TGTGCCAGCAAGATAGGGCAGGGTAAGGTAAATGAGCAGTTCTTC.